One and the same sample provided the 2 T cell receptor beta chains below, sequenced in a study of T cell responses to AZD1222 COVID-19 vaccine. Measured with immunoSEQ multiplex PCR; TCRdb has only the in-frame clones, and not every one. The table records 130,000 to 150,000 clones, more than 75% of them present only once. The sequencing used peripheral blood, collected on day 0 of AZD1222 vaccination. Receptor source: an adult in good health.

The chain employs TRBV6-5 and TRBJ1-3; D not certain. The CDR3 extends over 15 amino acids. V was trimmed by 0 bases and J by 2 bases, leaving 8 bases between them. The V gene's germline CDR1 is MNHEY and CDR2 SVGAGI. CDR3 bases: TGTGCCAGCAGTTACTCAACAGAAGCTGGAAACACCATATATTTT. Its protein is CASSYSTEAGNTIYF.

CDR3 DNA sequence: TGTGCCAGCAGCCGTTTATCCCCCTACGAGCAGTACTTC. As protein: CASSRLSPYEQYF. V and J are TRBV3-1 (or the pseudogene TRBV3-2) and TRBJ2-7; D unclear. Germline CDR1 LGHDT, CDR2 YNNKEL (reference sequence). Between the trimmed V and J ends, which lost 4 bases and 2 bases, there was a span of 9 bases. The CDR3 covers 13 residues.